This entry lists 20 T cell receptor beta chains sequenced from one sample in a study of shared clonotypes between healthy human individuals. TCRdb keeps only in-frame clones here, not all; method: immunoSEQ multiplex PCR. The sample lists 1,100,000 or so clones; around 78% were seen once. The sequencing input was memory CD4+ T cells from PBMCs. Subset: CD45RA-negative fraction. All receptors come from a man younger than 35 in good health. Some clones in this sample may be carry-over from other donors' samples.

Regarding this clone: The sample holds other DNA sequences that translate to the same CDR3. The chain has TRBV11-3 and TRBJ1-1; no firm D call. Per germline, CDR1 SGHNT and CDR2 YENEEA. The CDR3 totals 13 residues. Deletions cut 2 bases from V and 1 base from J, with 5 bases between. The CDR3 region is CASSLQQNTEAFF. DNA of the CDR3: TGTGCCAGCAGCTTACAACAGAACACTGAAGCTTTCTTT. The whole variable domain, remainder taken from reference TRBV11-3 and TRBJ1-1, is EAGVVQSPRYKIIEKKQPVAFWCNPISGHNTLYWYLQNLGQGPELLIRYENEEAVDDSQLPKDRFSAERLKGVDSTLKIQPAELGDSAVYLCASSLQQNTEAFFGQGTRLTVV.

The rearrangement links TRBV18 to TRBJ2-5, with unresolved D. This CDR3 has 13 residues. Trimming left V 5 bases short and J 2 bases short, with 9 bases between. Germline V lookup: CDR1 KGHSH, CDR2 LQKENI. CDR3 in DNA: TGTGCCAGCTCATCTAGTTTTCAAGAGACCCAGTACTTC. It translates to CASSSSFQETQYF.

This clone came up a few times. The chain uses TRBV28 and TRBJ1-5; tentatively, D is TRBD1 (5 bases). Germline V gene lookup returns CDR1 MDHEN and CDR2 SYDVKM. V was trimmed by 2 bases and J by 6 bases, leaving 14 bases between them. The CDR3 spans 15 residues. As DNA, the CDR3 is TGTGCCAGCAGTTTAAGGAGGAAGGGGCCTCAGCCCCAGCATTTT. Protein: CASSLRRKGPQPQHF.

The chain has TRBV7-9 and TRBJ1-3; D gene unclear. V was trimmed by 5 bases and J by 3 bases, leaving 17 bases between them. The CDR3 has 16 amino acids. Germline CDR1 and CDR2: SEHNR and FQNEAQ (reference sequence). The CDR3 is CASSTPADPNGNTIYF. The CDR3 DNA reads TGTGCCAGCAGCACCCCAGCGGATCCGAATGGAAACACCATATATTTT. The entire variable domain, with the rest obtained from reference TRBV7-9 and TRBJ1-3, is as follows: DTGVSQNPRHKITKRGQNVTFRCDPISEHNRLYWYRQTLGQGPEFLTYFQNEAQLEKSRLLSDRFSAERPKGSFSTLEIQRTEQGDSAMYLCASSTPADPNGNTIYFGEGSWLTVV.

This chain uses TRBV11-2 with TRBJ2-1; 8 nucleotides match TRBD1. Germline CDR1 and CDR2: SGHAT and FQNNGV. This CDR3 is built from 15 residues. Germline trimming cut 3 bases from V and 0 bases from J; bases unmatched to any gene: 1. Here the CDR3 DNA reads TGTGCCAGCAGCTTCACAGGGGGCTCCTACAATGAGCAGTTCTTC. Translating gives CASSFTGGSYNEQFF.

J is TRBJ2-7 and V is TRBV12-1; the table's D call TRBD2 went unverified against the DNA. TRBV12-1 constitutes a pseudogene. The CDR3 is 16 amino acids. The CDR3 here is CASSFSRTSGRNEQYF. The CDR3 coding sequence is TGTGCCAGCAGCTTTTCCCGGACTAGCGGGAGGAACGAGCAGTACTTC.

Concerning this clone: The junction differs from germline at one of its ends, possibly a read error. The V and J genes are TRBV6-1 and TRBJ1-2; perhaps TRBD1 as D (6 bases). CDR1 and CDR2 from the germline V gene are MNHNS and SASEGT. The CDR3 is made up of 11 amino acids. CDR3 DNA sequence: TGTGCCATCAGTGAAGGGGGAGTCTACACCTTC. This sequence encodes CAISEGGVYTF.

The chain combines TRBV29-1 with TRBJ2-1; 9 nucleotides align to TRBD2. The germline gives CDR1 SQVTM, CDR2 ANQGSEA. V lost 7 bases to trimming and J lost 6 bases; unmatched junction nucleotides: 10. CDR3 length: 14 amino acids. The CDR3 protein is CSALGGRAVNEQFF. CDR3 DNA: TGCAGCGCCCTGGGCGGGAGGGCCGTCAATGAGCAGTTCTTC.

The chain has TRBV18 and TRBJ1-1; no firm D call. Germline assignment: CDR1 KGHSH and CDR2 LQKENI. V lost 1 base to trimming and J lost 3 bases, with 15 bases between them. The CDR3 sequence is 16 residues long. CDR3 region: CASSPRIGLEDTEAFF. The DNA of the CDR3 is TGTGCCAGCTCACCACGAATAGGTTTGGAGGACACTGAAGCTTTCTTT.

V and J are TRBV11-2 and TRBJ2-7; 7 nucleotides align to TRBD1. Trimming at V came to 1 base and at J to 3 bases, leaving 6 bases not matched to a gene. The CDR3 loop spans 15 amino acids. Germline CDR1 and CDR2: SGHAT and FQNNGV. The CDR3 loop is CASSLAQGDYYEQYF. In DNA, the CDR3 is TGTGCCAGCAGCTTAGCTCAGGGGGATTACTACGAGCAGTACTTC.

Points on this clone: This sample includes further DNA sequences coding for the same CDR3. The V gene is TRBV30, the J gene TRBJ2-5, with D unclear. Trimming removed 0 bases from V and 5 bases from J, with 4 bases in between. The CDR3 runs 11 residues. In germline, CDR1 is GTSNPN, CDR2 SVGIG (reference sequence). In DNA, the CDR3 is TGTGCCTGGAGTGTTGGCGAGACCCAGTACTTC. Amino acids: CAWSVGETQYF.

This clone was found once. This chain connects TRBV5-1 to TRBJ2-3, with TRBD2 identical over 7 bases. V trimming: 1 base; J trimming: 1 base; junction bases outside the gene matches: 12. The germline gives CDR1 SGHRS, CDR2 YFSETQ. This CDR3 comprises 18 residues. CDR3 in DNA: TGCGCCAGCAGCTTGTATAAGGGGAGGGCCGGAGGCACAGATACGCAGTATTTT. Its protein is CASSLYKGRAGGTDTQYF.

V usage is TRBV6-5 and J usage is TRBJ2-7, with D possibly matching TRBD2 (6 bases). V lost 4 bases and J 2 bases, leaving 15 bases between the germline ends. The CDR3 has 15 residues. Germline CDR1 MNHEY, CDR2 SVGAGI. The CDR3 DNA sequence: TGTGCCAGCAGTTTCCGTGATAGCGGTACCTACGAGCAGTACTTC. Translation gives CASSFRDSGTYEQYF.

This chain links TRBV7-8 with TRBJ1-1, with 7 bases identical to TRBD1. In germline, CDR1 is SGHVS, CDR2 FQNEAQ. With V trimmed by 2 bases and J by 0 bases, 12 bases remained unmatched. The CDR3 totals 18 residues. CDR3 bases: TGTGCCAGCAGCTTATCGCCTAAGGGGGCTTACATGAACACTGAAGCTTTCTTT. Translated, it gives CASSLSPKGAYMNTEAFF.

There are a few counts of this clone. The chain recombines TRBV7-9 with TRBJ2-2; TRBD2 might be the D (5 bases). Germline V gene lookup returns CDR1 SEHNR and CDR2 FQNEAQ (reference sequence). The V gene lost 5 bases and the J gene lost 9 bases, with 19 bases spanning the gap. The CDR3 covers 15 residues. The CDR3 DNA reads as TGTGCCAGCAGCCCTAGAGGGCCCCCCACGTGGGAGCTGTTTTTT. Protein: CASSPRGPPTWELFF.

The chain couples TRBV10-3 to TRBJ2-5; no clear D. CDR1 is ENHRY and CDR2 is SYGVKD in the germline V gene. This CDR3 region has 15 residues. V was pared by 3 bases and J by 0 bases, with 11 bases between. This CDR3 reads CAISDLQVHQETQYF. The CDR3 DNA sequence: TGTGCCATCAGTGATCTACAAGTTCACCAAGAGACCCAGTACTTC.

A remark on this clone: Other DNA sequences in the same sample also yield this CDR3. The chain is built from TRBV10-3 and TRBJ1-2; possible D gene TRBD1, 6 bases. Germline assignment: CDR1 ENHRY and CDR2 SYGVKD. The CDR3 is 13 amino acids. V was shortened by 3 bases and J by 4 bases, with 9 bases between the two germline ends. DNA for the CDR3: TGTGCCATCAGTGAACAGGGAGGCTATGGCTACACCTTC. Encoded protein: CAISEQGGYGYTF.

V gene TRBV5-1 combines with J gene TRBJ2-2; weak D call: TRBD2 (5 bases). CDR1 SGHRS and CDR2 YFSETQ come from the germline V gene. Trimming left V 4 bases short and J 4 bases short, with 20 bases between. The CDR3 length is 17 residues. The CDR3 is CASSLVAPNLGTGELFF. CDR3 nucleotides: TGCGCCAGCAGCCTAGTAGCGCCAAATCTGGGCACCGGGGAGCTGTTTTTT.

The gene calls are TRBV7-6 and TRBJ1-3; 8 nucleotides match TRBD1. Looked up from germline, CDR1 is SGHVS and CDR2 is FNYEAQ. The CDR3 has 16 amino acids. The junction had 9 bases not matched to a gene; V was cut back by 5 bases and J by 3 bases. In nucleotides, the CDR3 is TGTGCCAGCAGCAAGACAGGGGCGGTATATGGAAACACCATATATTTT. Translation gives CASSKTGAVYGNTIYF.

The chain has TRBV21-1 and TRBJ2-3; TRBD1 is taken as the D call from the table, unchecked against the DNA. TRBV21-1 is given as a pseudogene. This CDR3 contains 18 residues. The CDR3 sequence is CASSPLTGGIPTEDTQYF. The CDR3 DNA is TGTGCCAGCAGCCCTCTGACAGGGGGTATCCCCACCGAAGATACGCAGTATTTT.